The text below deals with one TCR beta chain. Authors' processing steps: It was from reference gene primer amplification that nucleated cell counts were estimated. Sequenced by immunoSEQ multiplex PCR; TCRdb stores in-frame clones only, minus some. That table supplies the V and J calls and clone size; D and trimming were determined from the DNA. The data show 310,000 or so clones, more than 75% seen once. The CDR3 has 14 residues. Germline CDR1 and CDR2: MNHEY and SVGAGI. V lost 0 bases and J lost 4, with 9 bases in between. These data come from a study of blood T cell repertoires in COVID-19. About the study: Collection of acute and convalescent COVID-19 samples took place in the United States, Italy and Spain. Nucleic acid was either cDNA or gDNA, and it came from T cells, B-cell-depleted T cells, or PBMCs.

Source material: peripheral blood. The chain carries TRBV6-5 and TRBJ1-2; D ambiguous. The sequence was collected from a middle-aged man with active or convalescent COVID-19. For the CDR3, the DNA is TGTGCCAGCAGTTACTCATCGGGAATCTATGGCTACACCTTC. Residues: CASSYSSGIYGYTF.